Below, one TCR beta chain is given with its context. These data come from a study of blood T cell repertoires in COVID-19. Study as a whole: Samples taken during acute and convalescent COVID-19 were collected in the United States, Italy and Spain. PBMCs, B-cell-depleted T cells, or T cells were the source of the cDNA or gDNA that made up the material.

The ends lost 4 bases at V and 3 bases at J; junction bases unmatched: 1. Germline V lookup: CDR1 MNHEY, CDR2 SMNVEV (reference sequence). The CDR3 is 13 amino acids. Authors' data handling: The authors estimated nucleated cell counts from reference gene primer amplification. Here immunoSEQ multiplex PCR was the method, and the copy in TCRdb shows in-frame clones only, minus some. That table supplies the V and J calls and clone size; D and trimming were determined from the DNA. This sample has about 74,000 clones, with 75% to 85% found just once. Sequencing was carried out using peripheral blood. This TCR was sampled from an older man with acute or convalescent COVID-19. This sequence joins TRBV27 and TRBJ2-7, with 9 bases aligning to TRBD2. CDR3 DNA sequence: TGTGCCAGCAGTTGGCGGGAGGGCTACGAGCAGTACTTC. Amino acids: CASSWREGYEQYF.